This T cell receptor beta chain stems from a study of blood T cell repertoires in COVID-19. Profiled with immunoSEQ multiplex PCR; TCRdb holds only in-frame clones, not every one. The sample shows hundreds of thousands of clones, around 91% of them seen only once. Participants reported their clinical history, and cohort assignment relied on those reports. V lost 2 bases to trimming and J lost 2 bases, with 15 bases between them. CDR1 and CDR2 from the germline V gene are MNHEY and SVGEGT. CDR3 length: 16 amino acids. The chain employs TRBV6-2 or TRBV6-3 and TRBJ2-5; no firm D call. This receptor was taken from a woman between 18 and 29 years old with acute COVID-19. The sample comprised PBMCs or T cells enriched from blood (not recorded which). The CDR3 spells CASSYPLLRGQETQYF. In DNA, the CDR3 is TGTGCCAGCAGTTACCCCCTCTTGCGCGGTCAAGAGACCCAGTACTTC.